A single T cell receptor (beta chain) is shown here with its context. From cryopreserved PBMCs came 1.5 to 2.5 micrograms of genomic DNA used for TCR beta libraries. The sample originates from a study of cytotoxic CD8 clonotypes in ibrutinib-treated CLL. About the study: Investigators collected response samples after a median 12 months of treatment, range 6 to 36.

Trimming left V 0 bases short and J 0 bases short, with 7 bases between. The CDR3 length is 15 residues. The germline CDR1 and CDR2 sequences are SGDLS and YYNGEE. Repertoires were generated with immunoSEQ multiplex PCR, while TCRdb's copy carries only in-frame clones and drops some. The profile shows about 300,000 clones, 70% to 80% of them singletons. This sequence originates from a human donor with chronic lymphocytic leukemia. The sample consisted of PBMCs, taken at disease progression, from a patient treated with ibrutinib. The V call is TRBV9, the J call TRBJ2-1; no clear D gene. The CDR3, as DNA: TGTGCCAGCAGCGTAGGTGGACGCTCCTACAATGAGCAGTTCTTC. It specifies CASSVGGRSYNEQFF.